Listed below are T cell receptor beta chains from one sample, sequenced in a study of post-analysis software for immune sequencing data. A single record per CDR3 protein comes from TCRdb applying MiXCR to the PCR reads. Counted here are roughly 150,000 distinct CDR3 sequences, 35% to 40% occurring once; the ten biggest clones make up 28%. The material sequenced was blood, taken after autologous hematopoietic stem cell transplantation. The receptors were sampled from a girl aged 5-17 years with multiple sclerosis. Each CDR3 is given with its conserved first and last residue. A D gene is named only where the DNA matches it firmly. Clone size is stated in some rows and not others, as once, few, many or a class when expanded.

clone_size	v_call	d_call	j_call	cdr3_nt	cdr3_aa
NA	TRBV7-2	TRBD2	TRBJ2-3	TGTGCCAGCAGCTTAGCGCCGGGGGGGCGCACAGATACGCAGTATTTT	CASSLAPGGRTDTQYF
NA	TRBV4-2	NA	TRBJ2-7	TGTGCCAGCAGCCAAGAGATCACGGACAGTTACAATGAGCAGTACTTC	CASSQEITDSYNEQYF
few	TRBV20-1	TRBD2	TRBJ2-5	TGCAGTGCTAGAGCCCCTACCGGGACTAGCGGCCAAGAGACCCAGTACTTC	CSARAPTGTSGQETQYF
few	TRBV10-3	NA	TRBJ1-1	TGTGCCACCGGGGGGGACACTGAAGCTTTCTTT	CATGGDTEAFF
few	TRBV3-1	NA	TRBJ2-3	TGTGCCAGCAGCCAAGTGGGAGTGGGGTCAGATACGCAGTATTTT	CASSQVGVGSDTQYF
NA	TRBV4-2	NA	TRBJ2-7	TGTGCCAGCAGCCAAGGTCAGTCCGACGAGCAGTACTTC	CASSQGQSDEQYF
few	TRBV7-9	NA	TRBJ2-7	TGTGCCAGCAGCTTAGGGAGCGGTAAAGGCTACGAGCAGTACTTC	CASSLGSGKGYEQYF
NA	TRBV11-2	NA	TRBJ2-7	TGTGCCAGCAGCCCTCTTGGGGGCCCCCTTGGCGAGCAGTACTTC	CASSPLGGPLGEQYF
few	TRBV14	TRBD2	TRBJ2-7	TGTGCCAGCAGCCAAGTAGGCGGGAGTGGGGAATACGAGCAGTACTTC	CASSQVGGSGEYEQYF
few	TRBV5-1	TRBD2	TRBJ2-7	TGCGCCAGCAGCTCCCCGCGGGGGAACTCCTACGAGCAGTACTTC	CASSSPRGNSYEQYF
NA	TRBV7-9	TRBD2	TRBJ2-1	TGTGCCAGCAGTCCCACTAGCGGGAGATTGAATGAGCAGTTCTTC	CASSPTSGRLNEQFF
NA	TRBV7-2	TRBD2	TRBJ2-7	TGTGCCAGCAGCCCCAGCGGGATAGGTTCCTACGAGCAGTACTTC	CASSPSGIGSYEQYF
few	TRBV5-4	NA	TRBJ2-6	TGTGCCAGCAGCTTGGAGCGATCTGGGGCCAACGTCCGGACTTTC	CASSLERSGANVRTF
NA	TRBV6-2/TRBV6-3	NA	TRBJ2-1	TGTGCCAGCAGTTGGAATCGCGGCAACAATGAGCAGTTCTTC	CASSWNRGNNEQFF
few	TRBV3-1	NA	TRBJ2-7	TGTGCCTGCTCATTTACTAGCAACGAGCAGTACTTC	CACSFTSNEQYF
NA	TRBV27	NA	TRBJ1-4	TGTGCCAGCAGGGACAGATTAAATGAAAAACTGTTTTTT	CASRDRLNEKLFF
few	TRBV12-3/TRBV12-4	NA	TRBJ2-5	TGTGCCAGCAGGGGTGCCGCACTCGGGAAGACCCAGTACTTC	CASRGAALGKTQYF
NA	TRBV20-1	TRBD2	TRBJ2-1	TGCAGTGCTCGGGCGGCTAGCGGGCCACCCTCCGACAATTATGAGCAGTTCTTC	CSARAASGPPSDNYEQFF
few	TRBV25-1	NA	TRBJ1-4	TGTGCCAGCAGTGAACTCACGGGCGGGGGCGGATTCACCCGTTTGTTAGCTGAAAAACTGTTTTTT	CASSELTGGGGFTRLLAEKLFF
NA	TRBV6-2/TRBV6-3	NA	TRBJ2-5	TGTGCCAGCAGAAAGGAATTTAGTACTCTAGGAGCCAATGAGCAGTACTTC	CASRKEFSTLGANEQYF
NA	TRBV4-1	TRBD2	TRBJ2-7	TGCGCCAGCAGCCCCGGACTAGCGGGGGTCTACGAGCAGTACTTC	CASSPGLAGVYEQYF
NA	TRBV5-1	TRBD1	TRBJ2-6	TGCGCCAGCAGCTTGGCCGGGACAGGGTACTCTGGGGCCAACGTCCTGACTTTC	CASSLAGTGYSGANVLTF
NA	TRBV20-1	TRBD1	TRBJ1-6	TGCAGTGCTAGGGGACAGGGACGTTCACCCCTCCACTTT	CSARGQGRSPLHF
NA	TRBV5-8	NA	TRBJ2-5	TGTGCCAGCAGCTTCCCCCTAGCGAATTACCAAGAGACCCAGTACTTC	CASSFPLANYQETQYF
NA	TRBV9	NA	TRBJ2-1	TGTGCCAGCAGCGTAGGGGTAGCCCCCTCCTACAATGAGCAGTTCTTC	CASSVGVAPSYNEQFF
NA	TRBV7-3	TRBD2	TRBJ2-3	TGTGCCAGCAGCTTATTCCCTAGCGGGGTGGGGGATACGCAGTATTTT	CASSLFPSGVGDTQYF
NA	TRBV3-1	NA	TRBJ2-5	TGTGCCAGCAGCCGCCGGGATCCCGGGGGAGAGACCCAGTACTTC	CASSRRDPGGETQYF
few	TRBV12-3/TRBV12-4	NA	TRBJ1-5	TGTGCCAGCAGTTTCAGGACCGGTGAAAGCAATCAGCCCCAGCATTTT	CASSFRTGESNQPQHF
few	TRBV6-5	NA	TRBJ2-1	TGTGCCAGCAGTTACGAGGGGACTTCCTACAATGAGCAGTTCTTC	CASSYEGTSYNEQFF
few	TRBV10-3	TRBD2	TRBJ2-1	TGTGCCATCAAACCGGGACTAGCGGGGAATGAGCAGTTCTTC	CAIKPGLAGNEQFF
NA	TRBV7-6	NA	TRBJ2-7	TGTGCCAGCAGCTTAGGTGGCAGTGAAGGGCAGTACTTC	CASSLGGSEGQYF
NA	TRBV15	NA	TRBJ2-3	TGTGCCACCAGCAAAGGAGGGGGCACCTATGCAGATACGCAGTATTTT	CATSKGGGTYADTQYF
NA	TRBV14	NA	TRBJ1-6	TGTGCCAGCAGCCAACGACGGGGAGGATCTACACCCCTCCACTTT	CASSQRRGGSTPLHF
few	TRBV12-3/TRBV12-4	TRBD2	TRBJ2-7	TGTGCCAGCAGTAATCCGGGACTAGCATTCCACGAGCAGTACTTC	CASSNPGLAFHEQYF
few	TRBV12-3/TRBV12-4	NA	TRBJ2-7	TGTGCCAGCAGTTCGGGACCGAATCAGAACGAGCAGTACTTC	CASSSGPNQNEQYF
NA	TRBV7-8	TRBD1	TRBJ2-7	TGTGCCAGCAGCTCCCCGGTGACAGGGCGGTACGAGCAGTACTTC	CASSSPVTGRYEQYF
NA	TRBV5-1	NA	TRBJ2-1	TGCGCCAGCAGCTTGGTTGAGGGCAACAATGAGCAGTTCTTC	CASSLVEGNNEQFF
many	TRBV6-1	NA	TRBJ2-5	TGTGCCAGCAGTGAAGCAGGAGAGACCCAGTACTTC	CASSEAGETQYF
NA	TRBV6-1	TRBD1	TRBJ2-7	TGTGCCAGCTACCTCAACAGGGGCGAGCAGTACTTC	CASYLNRGEQYF
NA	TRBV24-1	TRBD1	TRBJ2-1	TGTGCCACCAGTGGGACAGGAACCTACAATGAGCAGTTCTTC	CATSGTGTYNEQFF
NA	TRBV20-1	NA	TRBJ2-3	TGCAGTGTGAACCAGGGATATACGCAGTATTTT	CSVNQGYTQYF
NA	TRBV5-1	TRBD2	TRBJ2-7	TGCGCCAGCAGCGAGAGCGGGATCTCCTACGAGCAGTACTTC	CASSESGISYEQYF